This TCR beta chain came from a study of spatial heterogeneity in lung cancer. Study-wide background: Consistent detection of more beta-chain than alpha-chain sequences was observed.

Time point of the sample: blood at routine non-recurrence follow-up after resection. The study sequenced unsorted whole RNA from tumor, nontumor lung or frozen PBMC. TCRdb re-analysed the 5' RACE reads in MiXCR, keeping a single row per CDR3 protein. The sample holds 50,000 to 60,000 distinct CDR3 sequences; less than 9.5% are singletons and the top ten take roughly 35%. This clonotype was recorded at least ten times. The specimen comprised PBMCs, sampled at follow-up. This clonotype was obtained from a female donor with early-stage non-small cell lung cancer.

Here the CDR3 reads CASSPLMVMNTGELFF. The DNA for the CDR3 is TGTGCCAGCTCACCTCTAATGGTTATGAACACCGGGGAGCTGTTTTTT. This sequence joins TRBV18 and TRBJ2-2, with unresolved D. In germline, CDR1 is KGHSH, CDR2 LQKENI. With 3 bases removed from V and 1 base from J, the gap between germline ends came to 12 bases. CDR3 length equals 16 residues.